The 20 T cell receptor beta chains given below trace back to one sample, sequenced in a study of neurological immune-mediated disorders. TCRdb analysed the 5' RACE reads with MiXCR anew, one entry per CDR3 protein. The sample shows just over 50,000 distinct CDR3 sequences, over 3% of them seen only once. Sequenced sample: PBMCs. These receptors came from a middle-aged man with multiple sclerosis.

In this sample, this clonotype turned up a few times. The chain has TRBV20-1 and TRBJ2-2, with 12 bases aligning to TRBD1. With V trimmed by 0 bases and J by 5 bases, 4 bases remained unmatched. In germline, CDR1 is DFQATT, CDR2 SNEGSKA (reference sequence). The CDR3 has 16 residues. In DNA form, the CDR3 reads TGCAGTGCTAGAGACCCGGGACAGGGGGCGACCGGGGAGCTGTTTTTT. Protein product: CSARDPGQGATGELFF.

This clonotype came up many times. The V call is TRBV12-3 or TRBV12-4, the J call TRBJ2-7; tentative D call: TRBD2 (6 bases). V lost 3 bases, J lost 9 bases, and 15 bases lay in between. The CDR3 extends over 13 amino acids. The CDR3 DNA reads TGTGCCAGCAGTTTTATGGCGGGGATTGCGCAGTACTTC. Residues: CASSFMAGIAQYF.

This clonotype was found many times. The chain has TRBV29-1 and TRBJ1-2, with D uncertain. Looked up from germline, CDR1 is SQVTM and CDR2 is ANQGSEA. This CDR3 region has 11 residues. V lost 4 bases and J lost 4, with 7 bases in between. The CDR3 spells CSVVAIYGYTF. The CDR3 DNA reads as TGCAGCGTTGTAGCTATCTATGGCTACACCTTC.

With respect to this clonotype: Given the absence of the conserved phenylalanine or tryptophan at the CDR3 end, a read error is likely. The CDR3 nucleotides are TGTGCCAGCAGCCCCCGGACTAGCGGGGGGTATAGCTCATACGAGCAGTACATC. Translating gives CASSPRTSGGYSSYEQYI. The chain recombines TRBV9 with TRBJ2-7; 14 nucleotides agree with TRBD2. CDR1 and CDR2 (germline): SGDLS, YYNGEE. The junction had 13 bases not matched to a gene; V was cut back by 4 bases and J by 4 bases. The CDR3 is made up of 18 amino acids.

This clonotype is categorized as medium-sized (0.01 to 0.1%). CDR3 sequence: CASSSDLMYTEAFF. Written as DNA, the CDR3 is TGCGCCAGCAGCTCGGACCTAATGTACACTGAAGCTTTCTTT. This chain uses TRBV5-1 with TRBJ1-1; D unresolved. Germline values: CDR1 SGHRS, CDR2 YFSETQ. V gave up 3 bases and J gave up 3 bases, with 12 bases separating them. The CDR3 is 14 amino acids.

This clonotype showed up many times. The genes are TRBV7-6 and TRBJ1-2; D is unclear. The CDR3 is made up of 13 amino acids. Germline CDR1 reads SGHVS; CDR2 reads FNYEAQ. Trimming took 5 bases from V and 2 from J, leaving 9 bases between them. The CDR3 nucleotides are TGTGCCAGCAGCACGCAGGAAAACTATGGCTACACCTTC. Encoded protein: CASSTQENYGYTF.

The chain is built from TRBV28 and TRBJ2-7, with 7 bases aligning to TRBD2. CDR3 length: 14 residues. V trimming: 3 bases; J trimming: 2 bases; junction bases outside the gene matches: 4. Germline V gives CDR1 MDHEN, CDR2 SYDVKM. CDR3 DNA: TGTGCCAGCAGTTTCGGGGGGTCAACCTACGAGCAGTACTTC. It codes for CASSFGGSTYEQYF.

There are many counts of this clonotype. This sequence joins TRBV10-3 and TRBJ2-1; 7 positions agree with TRBD2. The CDR3 totals 14 residues. V lost 6 bases to trimming and J lost 8 bases; unmatched junction nucleotides: 10. The germline CDR1 and CDR2 sequences are ENHRY and SYGVKD. The CDR3 sequence is CAIRRDSGWDEQFF. The CDR3 DNA reads TGTGCCATCAGGAGGGATAGCGGGTGGGATGAGCAGTTCTTC.

Concerning this clonotype: An end of the junction does not agree with germline; a read error may underlie this. This chain joins TRBV5-1 and TRBJ1-5, with 7 positions matching TRBD1. This CDR3 has 15 amino acids. Germline V gives CDR1 SGHRS, CDR2 YFSETQ. CDR3 DNA sequence: TGCGCCAGCAGCTTCACAGGGGATAGCAATCAGCCCCAGAATTTT. Protein: CASSFTGDSNQPQNF.

This clonotype occurred many times. The rearrangement links TRBV20-1 to TRBJ2-3; 7 bases align to TRBD1. The germline V gene has CDR1 DFQATT and CDR2 SNEGSKA (reference sequence). The CDR3 is 16 amino acids. J gave up 5 bases and V 0 bases, and 11 bases lay outside the gene matches. The CDR3 bases are TGCAGTGCTAGAGAGTTAGGCAGGGGGTTTTTAGATACGCAGTATTTT. It specifies CSARELGRGFLDTQYF.

This chain links TRBV5-1 with TRBJ1-1, with D possibly being TRBD1 (5 bases). CDR1 and CDR2 (germline): SGHRS, YFSETQ. The CDR3 has 14 residues. V was trimmed by 0 bases and J by 6 bases, leaving 12 bases between them. CDR3 in DNA: TGCGCCAGCAGCTTGGGAGAAACGACAGCTGAAGCTTTCTTT. Its protein is CASSLGETTAEAFF.

This clonotype was counted many times. The chain is built from TRBV10-3 and TRBJ1-5, with TRBD1 matching 8 bases. Germline V gene sequence: CDR1 ENHRY, CDR2 SYGVKD. V shed 10 bases, J shed 4 bases, and the junction held 6 bases outside the gene matches. This CDR3 is built from 13 residues. Here the CDR3 DNA reads TGTGCCACCGGACAGGGAGTGAATCAGCCCCAGCATTTT. This encodes CATGQGVNQPQHF.

This rearrangement joins TRBV19 to TRBJ1-2; D gene uncertain. V lost 5 bases and J 4 bases, leaving 17 bases between the germline ends. From germline, CDR1 is LNHDA and CDR2 SQIVND (reference sequence). The CDR3 extends over 15 amino acids. Written as DNA, the CDR3 is TGTGCCAGTAGTCGACTGGGCAGTTCAGCCTATGGCTACACCTTC. Its protein is CASSRLGSSAYGYTF.

This clonotype was detected ten times or more. The J gene is TRBJ2-1, the V gene TRBV3-1; tentatively, D is TRBD2 (5 bases). CDR3 size: 15 residues. V was shortened by 2 bases and J by 6 bases, with 14 bases between the two germline ends. The germline V gene encodes CDR1 LGHDT and CDR2 YNNKEL (reference sequence). This chain's CDR3 is CASSQRGWQSNEQFF. CDR3 bases: TGTGCCAGCAGCCAACGAGGGTGGCAGAGCAATGAGCAGTTCTTC.

This clonotype occurred a few times. One end of the junction fails to match germline, which may point to a read error. This chain joins TRBV20-1 and TRBJ1-6; tentative D call: TRBD1 (5 bases). Germline V gives CDR1 DFQATT, CDR2 SNEGSKA (reference sequence). The CDR3 totals 15 residues. The CDR3 coding sequence is TGCAGTGCTAGCGGCGGGGCCCTTGGTAATTCACCCCTCAACTTT. Protein sequence: CSASGGALGNSPLNF.

The sample holds many counts of this clonotype. This chain uses TRBV12-3 or TRBV12-4 with TRBJ1-4, with 7 bases lining up with TRBD1. CDR3 length: 14 amino acids. V shed 5 bases and J 8 bases; nucleotides not matched to a gene: 8. The CDR3 bases are TGTGCCAGCAGTAAGAAGGAGACAGGGGAAAAACTGTTTTTT. The encoded protein is CASSKKETGEKLFF.

This clonotype was observed many times. The chain couples TRBV20-1 to TRBJ2-1, with no clear D. Trimming left V 0 bases short and J 7 bases short, with 10 bases between. The germline V gene has CDR1 DFQATT and CDR2 SNEGSKA (reference sequence). The CDR3 runs to 13 residues. The CDR3 region is CSARDGRVNEQFF. The CDR3 DNA reads as TGCAGTGCTAGAGATGGACGGGTGAATGAGCAGTTCTTC.

At least ten counts were recorded for this clonotype. The CDR3 sequence: CASSAVGLRAEQYF. As DNA, the CDR3 is TGTGCCAGCAGCGCAGTTGGGCTCCGTGCCGAGCAGTACTTC. The V and J genes are TRBV9 and TRBJ2-7; no reliable D call. The CDR3 has 14 residues. Germline assignment: CDR1 SGDLS and CDR2 YYNGEE. Trimming took off 3 bases at V and 6 bases at J, with 16 bases between the two ends.

This clonotype has at least ten counts. The chain links TRBV12-3 or TRBV12-4 to TRBJ2-7; maybe TRBD1 (6 bases). The length of the CDR3 is 12 residues. V lost 7 bases, J lost 1 base, and 8 bases lay in between. The CDR3 nucleotides are TGTGCCAGCACCGGACAGTCCTACGAGCAGTACTTC. Protein: CASTGQSYEQYF.

This clonotype has a count of ten or more. The CDR3 protein is CSVAPGTGGAKTQYF. The CDR3 DNA sequence: TGCAGCGTCGCCCCCGGGACAGGGGGCGCGAAGACCCAGTACTTC. The chain carries TRBV29-1 and TRBJ2-5; 12 bases agree with TRBD1. Germline V gene lookup returns CDR1 SQVTM and CDR2 ANQGSEA. This CDR3 has 15 residues. The V segment lost 6 bases and the J segment 6 bases; nucleotides outside the gene matches: 11.